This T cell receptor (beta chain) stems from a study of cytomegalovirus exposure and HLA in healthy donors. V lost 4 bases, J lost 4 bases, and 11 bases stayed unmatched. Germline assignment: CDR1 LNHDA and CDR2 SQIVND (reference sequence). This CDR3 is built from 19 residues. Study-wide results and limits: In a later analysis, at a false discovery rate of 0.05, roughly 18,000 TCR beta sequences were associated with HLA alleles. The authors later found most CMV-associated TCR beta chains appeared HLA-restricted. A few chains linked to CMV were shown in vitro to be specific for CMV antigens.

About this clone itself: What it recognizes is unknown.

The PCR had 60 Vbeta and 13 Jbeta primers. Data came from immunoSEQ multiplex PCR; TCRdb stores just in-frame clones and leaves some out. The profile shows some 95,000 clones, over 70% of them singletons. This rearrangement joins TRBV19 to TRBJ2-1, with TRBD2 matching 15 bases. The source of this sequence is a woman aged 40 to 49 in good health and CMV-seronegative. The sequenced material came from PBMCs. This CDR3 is CASSTGLAGGLDPYNEQFF. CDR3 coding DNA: TGTGCCAGTAGTACCGGACTAGCGGGGGGGTTGGACCCTTACAATGAGCAGTTCTTC.